The source of this TCR beta chain is a study of identical twins listed by TCRdb under 2016. Context from the whole study: TCR alpha and beta repertoires from monozygotic twins, unrelated adults of various ages and cord blood were deep-sequenced to test whether fetal clonotypes persist. To rule out contamination, replicate twin experiments were performed at different times with different library preparation protocols.

Results the study describes overall, beyond this receptor: Excess twin sharing in beta out-of-frame sequences was weaker because fewer shared sequences lowered the signal-to-noise ratio. Invariant T cells such as MAIT and iNKT could partly confound zero-insertion analyses, though diverse VJ usage argued against this for most clonotypes. Out-of-frame TCR alpha sequences shared between twins showed an excess of low generation-probability sequences compared with coincidental sharing between unrelated individuals. Because the same donors could not be followed over many years, conclusions were based on cross-sectional statistical analysis. In monozygotic twins, out-of-frame TCR alpha sharing was systematically underestimated by recombination models, although the models agreed with sharing between unrelated individuals. Abundant cord blood beta clonotypes had fewer insertions, young adult naive repertoires showed a similar but weaker trend, and memory repertoires showed no such trend.

All donors were healthy Caucasians. The twin cohort comprised three pairs of female monozygotic twins, all aged roughly 18 to 30 years. CD4+ and CD8+ T cell populations were isolated with positive isolation kits from Invitrogen. V drops 8 bases and J drops 5 bases, leaving 24 bases in between. The cysteine opens and the phenylalanine closes a CDR3 of 15 amino acids. CDR3 DNA is the only sequence kept; it has 45 bases, read in frame from the first base. For CDR1 and CDR2, the germline V gene lists SQVTM and ANQGSEA. This clonotype showed up many times. What antigen it recognizes has not been identified. No much larger clonotype is one base removed from it; base qualities were not supplied. Preparation of the library involved 5' RACE. This sample was sequenced with an Illumina HiSeq 2000. A universal primer binding site was introduced by template switching, and a unique molecular identifier was present in the final cDNA, enabling accurate counting of TCR cDNA molecules. First-strand cDNA for TCR alpha and beta chains was synthesized from specific primers in the conserved constant-segment region. To control for contamination, every cDNA library carried two barcodes: a SMART-Mk sample barcode plus Illumina barcodes. Two successive PCR steps introduced TruSeq adapter sequences along with Illumina sample barcodes. The Illumina HiSeq platform was used with custom primers to sequence TCR alpha and beta cDNA libraries. Per the source publication's procedure: Unique molecular identifiers were extracted from raw reads with MiGEC, and CDR3 positions were determined with MiXCR. For each individual, recombination models were inferred using an EM algorithm with the repgenHMM and IGoR tools. The analysis of shared clonotypes was done with the tcR package in R, with sharing normalized by the product of cloneset sizes. Out-of-frame nonproductive sequences were analyzed to study raw recombination free of thymic and clonal selection effects. Clones were called with MiXCR by TCRdb after fastp trimmed the public reads at Q25, and only in-frame beta chains were retained. CDR3 protein sequences are deduplicated, and each keeps its most common genes and DNA. The authors' filters were not applied to this entry. This sample comprises approximately 230,000 distinct CDR3 sequences, 5.5% to 7.5% of them detected only once. About 14% of the sample is held by the ten biggest clonotypes.

The same data also contributed to another study, on T cells expressing NK-cell markers. The other study reports the following: Three sorted T-cell subsets (CD3+CD56+NKG2C+, CD3+CD56+NKG2C- and CD3+CD56-NKG2C+) from fewer than 10 donors had their TCR beta-chain repertoires profiled. Of the eight sequenced donors, seven were found to be HCMV-seropositive and one was found to be HCMV-seronegative. To restrict sorting to alphabetaTCR-expressing T cells, an anti-gammadeltaTCR antibody was added in several experiments. In a handful of donors, the dominant CD3+CD56+NKG2C+ clonotypes were found to rank among the top 10 CD8+ clonotypes and to make up 1.0-7.0% of CD8+ T cells. Those dominant clonotypes were again the most abundant among CD3+CD56-NKG2C+ cells in a handful of donors, at about 25-60.1%. Whether the expanded NKG2C-expressing T cell clones were specific for HCMV antigens was left unclear. The eight sequenced donors were randomly selected healthy volunteers, three men and five women. HCMV-specific IgG was detected in serum with a commercial ELISA kit to determine HCMV serostatus. MIGEC was used to demultiplex reads and group the reads by UMI, and MiTCR was used to assemble and quantify clonotypes. To remove erroneous sequences, TCR cDNA sequences were retained only when supported by two or more reads. Downstream repertoire analysis used the tcR package, and clonotypes were matched across fractions by CDR3 nucleotide sequence plus V segment. VDJmatch was used to annotate antigen specificity against VDJdb, with one amino acid substitution in CDR3 permitted.

Recombination connected TRBV29-1 to TRBJ1-1, and TRBD1 may be the D gene, going by 5 matching bases. This TCR derives from a woman under 30 in good health. Sequenced sample: CD8+ T cells sorted from blood. CDR3 sequence: CSHDWDEQSGTEAFF. Here is the DNA: TGCAGCCATGACTGGGACGAGCAATCCGGGACTGAAGCTTTCTTT.